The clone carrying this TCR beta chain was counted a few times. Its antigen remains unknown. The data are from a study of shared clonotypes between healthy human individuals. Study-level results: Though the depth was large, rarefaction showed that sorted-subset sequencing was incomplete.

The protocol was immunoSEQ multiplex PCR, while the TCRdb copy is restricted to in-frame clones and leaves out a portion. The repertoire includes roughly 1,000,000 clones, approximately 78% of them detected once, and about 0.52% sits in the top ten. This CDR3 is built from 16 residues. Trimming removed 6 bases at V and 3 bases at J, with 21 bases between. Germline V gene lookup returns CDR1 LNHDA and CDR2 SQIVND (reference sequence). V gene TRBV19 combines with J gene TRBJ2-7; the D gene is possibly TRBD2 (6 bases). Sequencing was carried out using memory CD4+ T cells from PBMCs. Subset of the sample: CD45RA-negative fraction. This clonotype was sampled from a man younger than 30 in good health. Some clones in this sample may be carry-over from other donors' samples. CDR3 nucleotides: TGTGCCAGTAGCCCAGAGGGTCGACTGGGGGGCTACGAGCAGTACTTC. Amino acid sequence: CASSPEGRLGGYEQYF.